Listed here are 7 T cell receptor beta chains from one sample, sequenced in a study of T-cell reconstitution after alpha-beta-depleted transplantation in children. Construction of the TCRbeta library involved unique molecular identifiers. TCRdb itself ran the PCR reads through MiXCR, one entry per CDR3 protein. The sample has 700,000 to 950,000 distinct CDR3 sequences; 15% to 20% are singletons. The sample consisted of PBMCs, mostly from graft donor cells, taken 360 days after TCRalphabeta/CD19-depleted stem cell transplant. These receptors came from a male patient under 18 who had a stem cell transplant for acute lymphoblastic leukemia, so the T cells may come from the graft donor.

This clonotype was counted between two and nine times. V usage is TRBV10-3 and J usage is TRBJ2-1; 7 bases match TRBD2. Trimming took 4 bases from V and 3 from J; bases not matched to a gene: 15. The CDR3 extends over 18 amino acids. Germline CDR1 is ENHRY and CDR2 is SYGVKD. The CDR3 protein is CAISGTTSVALFYNEQFF. In DNA, the CDR3 is TGTGCCATCAGTGGGACTACTAGCGTCGCTCTATTCTACAATGAGCAGTTCTTC.

The J gene is TRBJ2-2, the V gene TRBV18, with D unclear. Germline CDR1 is KGHSH and CDR2 is LQKENI. This CDR3 is 15 amino acids long. V was shortened by 2 bases and J by 5 bases, with 12 bases between the two germline ends. The CDR3 reads CASSPSGPGTGELFF. CDR3 nucleotide sequence: TGTGCCAGCTCACCATCCGGGCCTGGGACCGGGGAGCTGTTTTTT.

The CDR3 DNA follows: TGCGCCAGCAGCCGGCGTCTCGGGACAGGGGGGAACGAGCAGTACTTC. This sequence encodes CASSRRLGTGGNEQYF. The rearrangement joins TRBV5-1 to TRBJ2-7; 11 bases agree with TRBD1. This CDR3 region has 16 residues. CDR1 and CDR2 (germline): SGHRS, YFSETQ. Trimming cost V 4 bases and J 5 bases; bases outside gene matches: 11. Full variable domain (outside the CDR3, taken from reference TRBV5-1 and TRBJ2-7): KAGVTQTPRYLIKTRGQQVTLSCSPISGHRSVSWYQQTPGQGLQFLFEYFSETQRNKGNFPGRFSGRQFSNSRSEMNVSTLELGDSALYLCASSRRLGTGGNEQYFGPGTRLTVT.

This clonotype was recorded a few times. The chain uses TRBV5-1 and TRBJ2-1; 11 bases map to TRBD2. This CDR3 has 15 residues. Trimming removed 7 bases from V and 9 bases from J; junction bases left unmatched: 12. Germline CDR1 and CDR2: SGHRS and YFSETQ. The CDR3 DNA sequence: TGCGCCAGCCCCTATAGCGGGAGGGTTCACGGTGAGCAGTTCTTC. Residues: CASPYSGRVHGEQFF.

This clonotype has ten or more counts. The V gene is TRBV7-2, the J gene TRBJ2-2; 7 positions match TRBD1. V shed 5 bases, J shed 6 bases, and the junction held 6 bases outside the gene matches. Germline-derived CDR1 and CDR2 are SGHTA and FQGNSA. This CDR3 comprises 14 residues. The CDR3 sequence: CASSRRQGPGELFF. For the CDR3, the DNA is TGTGCCAGCAGCAGGAGACAGGGCCCCGGGGAGCTGTTTTTT.

V gene TRBV12-3 or TRBV12-4 combines with J gene TRBJ2-1; 8 bases fit TRBD1. The CDR3 consists of 15 residues. J lost 8 bases, V lost 5 bases, and 11 bases had no gene match. The CDR3 loop reads CASSMQTGVEDEQFF. CDR3 DNA sequence: TGTGCCAGCAGTATGCAGACAGGGGTGGAAGATGAGCAGTTCTTC.

The gene calls are TRBV27 and TRBJ2-2; D remains ambiguous. The germline V gene encodes CDR1 MNHEY and CDR2 SMNVEV (reference sequence). There are 15 residues in the CDR3. Trimming removed 8 bases from V and 0 bases from J, with 13 bases in between. This CDR3 reads CASGEVEPNTGELFF. In DNA form, the CDR3 reads TGTGCCAGCGGCGAGGTGGAACCGAACACCGGGGAGCTGTTTTTT.